This T cell receptor beta chain comes out of a study of blood T cells in healthy people across ages. The V and J ends lost 2 bases and 6 bases respectively, with 16 bases between them. The germline V gene has CDR1 MGHRA and CDR2 YSYEKL. The CDR3 runs 15 residues. This clonotype was recorded a few times. The amount of total RNA extracted per sample was at least 5 micrograms. Primers used in a second PCR of roughly 6 to 11 cycles were a sample-barcoded 5' primer and a J-beta primer mix. MiXCR, applied by TCRdb to the 5' RACE reads, yields one record per CDR3 protein. The table has about 1.6 million distinct CDR3 sequences, roughly 32% seen once; the top ten hold 10% to 12%.

The receptor was derived from a woman in her twenties or thirties in good health. This chain connects TRBV4-1 to TRBJ1-2; D unresolved. The specimen sequenced was blood. CDR3 in amino acids: CASSQRFTEVDGYTF. CDR3 nucleotides: TGCGCCAGCAGCCAACGTTTCACAGAGGTTGATGGCTACACCTTC.